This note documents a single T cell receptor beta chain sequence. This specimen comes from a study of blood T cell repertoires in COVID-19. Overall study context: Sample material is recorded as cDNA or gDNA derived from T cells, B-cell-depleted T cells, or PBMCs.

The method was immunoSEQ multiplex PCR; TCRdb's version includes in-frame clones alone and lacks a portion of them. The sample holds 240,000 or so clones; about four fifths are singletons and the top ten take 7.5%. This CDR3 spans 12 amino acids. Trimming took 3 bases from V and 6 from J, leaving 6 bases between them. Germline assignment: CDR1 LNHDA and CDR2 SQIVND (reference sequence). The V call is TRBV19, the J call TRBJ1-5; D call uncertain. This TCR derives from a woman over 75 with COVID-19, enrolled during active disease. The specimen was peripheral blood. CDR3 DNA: TGTGCCAGTAGTATTGAGCTTCAGCCCCAGCATTTT. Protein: CASSIELQPQHF. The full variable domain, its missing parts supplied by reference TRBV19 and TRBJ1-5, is DGGITQSPKYLFRKEGQNVTLSCEQNLNHDAMYWYRQDPGQGLRLIYYSQIVNDFQKGDIAEGYSVSREKKESFPLTVTSAQKNPTAFYLCASSIELQPQHFGDGTRLSIL.